Below, 4 T cell receptor beta chains from the same sample are listed, as sequenced in a study of T cells in localized non-small cell lung cancer (dated by TCRdb to 2018 to 2020). The library came from the immunoSEQ multiplex PCR assay. In TCRdb, the immuneACCESS table is reduced to in-frame sequences with V and J assigned. These tables do not hold every clone; where another copy was compared, an unresolved V gene accounts for under half, and the others remain unexplained. For this sample the table gives fewer than 30,000 clones, of which around 85% were detected only once. 1.1% of the sample belongs to the ten largest clones. Sequenced here: peripheral blood, sampled before any cancer treatment. The receptor set was obtained from a woman aged 35-70 years with stage I lung adenocarcinoma.

The V and J genes are TRBV27 and TRBJ2-7, with TRBD1 matching over 7 bases. Losses at the gene ends were 4 bases for V and 9 bases for J; bases not matched to a gene: 3. The CDR3 runs to 11 residues. The V gene's germline CDR1 is MNHEY and CDR2 SMNVEV (reference sequence). CDR3: CASSSTGPQYF. The CDR3 nucleotides read TGTGCCAGCAGTTCGACAGGGCCGCAGTACTTC.

The V call is TRBV19, the J call TRBJ1-2; 10 bases align to TRBD1. There are 16 residues in the CDR3. V was clipped by 5 bases and J by 4 bases; unmatched bases: 10. The germline gives CDR1 LNHDA, CDR2 SQIVND (reference sequence). The CDR3 spells CASSAGTGDIGYGYTF. In DNA form, the CDR3 reads TGTGCCAGTAGTGCCGGGACAGGGGATATTGGCTATGGCTACACCTTC.

The J gene is TRBJ1-1, the V gene TRBV9; no firm D call. Germline V gene lookup returns CDR1 SGDLS and CDR2 YYNGEE. Deletions cut 2 bases from V and 1 base from J, with 6 bases between. This CDR3 region has 13 residues. The CDR3: CASSVQSNTEAFF. As DNA, the CDR3 is TGTGCCAGCAGCGTTCAATCGAACACTGAAGCTTTCTTT.

This chain links TRBV10-3 with TRBJ2-1; no reliable D call. CDR3 size: 14 residues. With 2 bases removed from V and 1 base from J, the gap between germline ends came to 6 bases. The germline V gene encodes CDR1 ENHRY and CDR2 SYGVKD. CDR3 sequence reads: CAISEGSSYNEQFF. CDR3 DNA: TGTGCCATCAGTGAGGGTAGTTCCTACAATGAGCAGTTCTTC.